Presented here are 8 T cell receptor beta chains from one specimen sequenced in a study of Ad26.COV2.S vaccination and SARS-CoV-2 variants (dated by TCRdb to about 2021). Receptor amplification or capture employed the immunoSEQ multiplex PCR assay. Imported from immuneACCESS, the table was reduced by TCRdb to in-frame sequences with V and J called. These copies leave out some clones; in studies compared against another copy, an unresolved V gene accounts for under half, and the cause of the remainder is not known. This sample lists fewer than 900,000 clones; 89% were detected once. The top ten clones comprise around 1.4% of the sample. The treatment or condition label, as the study defines it: roughly 19 received Ad26.COV2.S at low or high dose, single or two shots; about 5 received placebo; per-sample allocation not given. For vaccine and placebo recipients, the sequenced repertoires came from samples collected on day 63 after the first injection.

The input for sequencing was peripheral blood, taken in a trial of Ad26.COV2.S vaccine versus placebo. Receptor source: a person aged 18-65 years who received the Ad26.COV2.S COVID-19 vaccine or a placebo.

J is TRBJ2-7 and V is TRBV12-2; TRBD2 is the table's D call, not checked against the DNA. TRBV12-2 is deemed a pseudogene. CDR3 length: 16 residues. CDR3 residues: CASRLARDYITYEQYF. CDR3 in DNA: TGTGCAAGTCGCTTAGCGAGGGACTACATTACCTACGAGCAGTACTTC.

The rearrangement joins TRBV3-1 (or the pseudogene TRBV3-2) to TRBJ2-3; the D is unclear. The germline gives CDR1 LGHDT, CDR2 YNNKEL (reference sequence). The CDR3 totals 13 residues. The V and J ends lost 6 bases and 2 bases respectively, with 9 bases between them. CDR3 nucleotides: TGTGCCAGCAGAAAAACGGACACAGATACGCAGTATTTT. It is translated as CASRKTDTDTQYF.

In DNA form, the CDR3 reads TGTGCCAGCAGCGAGGACAGGGGGCGAAACTATGGCTACACCTTC. Its translation is CASSEDRGRNYGYTF. The chain is built from TRBV5-4 and TRBJ1-2; 11 bases map to TRBD1. The V gene end was trimmed by 4 bases and the J gene end by 2 bases; junction bases not matched to a gene: 4. CDR3 length equals 15 residues. Germline CDR1 reads SGHNT; CDR2 reads YYREEE (reference sequence).

The V call is TRBV9, the J call TRBJ2-7; 9 bases align to TRBD2. CDR1 and CDR2 from the germline V gene are SGDLS and YYNGEE. J was trimmed by 6 bases and V by 4 bases; bases with no gene match: 11. The CDR3 contains 15 residues. Here the CDR3 reads CASSPYPSGVSEQYF. The CDR3 nucleotides are TGTGCCAGCAGCCCCTATCCTAGCGGGGTAAGCGAGCAGTACTTC. Filled out from reference TRBV9 and TRBJ2-7, the complete variable domain reads DSGVTQTPKHLITATGQRVTLRCSPRSGDLSVYWYQQSLDQGLQFLIQYYNGEERAKGNILERFSAQQFPDLHSELNLSSLELGDSALYFCASSPYPSGVSEQYFGPGTRLTVT.

This rearrangement joins TRBV18 to TRBJ2-7; no definite D call. CDR1 is KGHSH and CDR2 is LQKENI in the germline V gene. The V and J ends lost 3 bases and 3 bases respectively, with 9 bases between them. This CDR3 has 13 amino acids. The DNA of the CDR3 is TGTGCCAGCTCACCGCAGGAAAACTACGAGCAGTACTTC. Its translation is CASSPQENYEQYF.

The chain recombines TRBV5-1 with TRBJ2-7; D might be TRBD2 (6 bases). The germline V and J ends were trimmed by 1 base and 6 bases, with 11 bases remaining between them. Germline V gene lookup returns CDR1 SGHRS and CDR2 YFSETQ. CDR3 size: 13 residues. The CDR3 DNA follows: TGCGCCAGCAGCTTGCGGGAGACCGGCGAGCAGTACTTC. It codes for CASSLRETGEQYF.

The V and J genes are TRBV5-6 and TRBJ2-7; 12 bases are shared with TRBD2. The CDR3 has 16 amino acids. The germline CDR1 and CDR2 sequences are SGHDT and YYEEEE. The V and J ends lost 3 bases and 4 bases, in that order; junction bases with no gene match: 8. This CDR3 is CASSSRTSGTSYEQYF. CDR3 in DNA: TGTGCCAGCAGCTCCAGGACTAGCGGGACTTCGTACGAGCAGTACTTC.

This chain joins TRBV18 and TRBJ1-1; D perhaps matches TRBD1 (5 bases). V lost 2 bases to trimming and J lost 11 bases, with 12 bases between them. The CDR3 extends over 12 amino acids. The germline V gene encodes CDR1 KGHSH and CDR2 LQKENI. CDR3 sequence (DNA): TGTGCCAGCTCACCAGACACGGGGGTTGCTTTCTTT. The encoded protein is CASSPDTGVAFF. The full variable domain, rest sourced from reference TRBV18 and TRBJ1-1, is NAGVMQNPRHLVRRRGQEARLRCSPMKGHSHVYWYRQLPEEGLKFMVYLQKENIIDESGMPKERFSAEFPKEGPSILRIQQVVRGDSAAYFCASSPDTGVAFFGQGTRLTVV.